These 5 T cell receptor beta chains originate from one sample sequenced in a study of siplizumab effects on memory and regulatory T cells. Here immunoSEQ multiplex PCR was the method, and the copy in TCRdb shows in-frame clones only, minus some. This table has about 94,000 clones, 94% appearing once. Sequenced sample: non-Treg CD4+ T cells sorted from blood. Source of these receptors: a human donor in good health.

This rearrangement joins TRBV7-2 to TRBJ2-1; no clear D. Trimming cost V 7 bases and J 9 bases, with 16 bases left between them. Germline CDR1 SGHTA, CDR2 FQGNSA. CDR3 size: 13 residues. CDR3 DNA: TGTGCCAGCATTCCACTCGTCGGGTTTGAGCAGTTCTTC. Amino acid sequence: CASIPLVGFEQFF.

The V gene is TRBV5-1, the J gene TRBJ2-5; D uncertain. Germline lookup yields CDR1 SGHRS and CDR2 YFSETQ. The V end lost 2 bases, the J end lost 0 bases, and 14 bases lay between the germline ends. This CDR3 comprises 16 residues. This CDR3 reads CASSFGPGSYQETQYF. In nucleotides, the CDR3 is TGCGCCAGCAGCTTCGGTCCGGGTTCGTACCAAGAGACCCAGTACTTC.

The gene calls are TRBV5-1 and TRBJ2-1; 8 bases agree with TRBD2. Germline loops: CDR1 SGHRS, CDR2 YFSETQ. J lost 5 bases, V lost 5 bases, and 3 bases had no gene match. This CDR3 has 13 residues. The CDR3 DNA reads as TGCGCCAGCAGACTTAGCGGGGACAATGAGCAGTTCTTC. Amino acids: CASRLSGDNEQFF.

This chain uses TRBV5-6 with TRBJ2-3, with a weak D call TRBD1 (6 bases). V was pared by 3 bases and J by 1 base, with 15 bases between. There are 16 residues in the CDR3. Germline V gives CDR1 SGHDT, CDR2 YYEEEE. The DNA of the CDR3 is TGTGCCAGCAGCTCAACCACAGGGAGTGGCACAGATACGCAGTATTTT. Protein: CASSSTTGSGTDTQYF.

The V gene is TRBV27, the J gene TRBJ1-5, with TRBD1 matching over 8 bases. Germline CDR1 MNHEY, CDR2 SMNVEV (reference sequence). With V trimmed by 6 bases and J by 4 bases, 5 bases remained unmatched. The CDR3 is 14 amino acids. CDR3 in amino acids: CASSKTGVNQPQHF. CDR3 DNA: TGTGCCAGCAGCAAGACAGGGGTTAATCAGCCCCAGCATTTT.